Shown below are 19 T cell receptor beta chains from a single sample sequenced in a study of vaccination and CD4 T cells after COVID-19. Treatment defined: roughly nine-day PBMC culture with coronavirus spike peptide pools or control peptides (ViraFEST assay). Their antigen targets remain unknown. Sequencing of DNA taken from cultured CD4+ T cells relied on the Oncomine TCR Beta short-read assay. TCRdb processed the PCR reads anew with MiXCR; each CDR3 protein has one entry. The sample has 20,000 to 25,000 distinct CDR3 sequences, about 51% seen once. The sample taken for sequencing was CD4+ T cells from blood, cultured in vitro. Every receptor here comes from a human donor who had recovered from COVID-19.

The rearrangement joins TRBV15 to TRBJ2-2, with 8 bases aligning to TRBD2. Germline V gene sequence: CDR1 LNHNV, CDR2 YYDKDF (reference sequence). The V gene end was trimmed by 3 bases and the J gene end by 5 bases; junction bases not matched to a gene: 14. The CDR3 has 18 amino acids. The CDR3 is CATSRILDSGKKTGELFF. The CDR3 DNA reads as TGTGCCACCAGCAGGATCTTGGATAGCGGGAAGAAGACCGGGGAGCTGTTTTTT.

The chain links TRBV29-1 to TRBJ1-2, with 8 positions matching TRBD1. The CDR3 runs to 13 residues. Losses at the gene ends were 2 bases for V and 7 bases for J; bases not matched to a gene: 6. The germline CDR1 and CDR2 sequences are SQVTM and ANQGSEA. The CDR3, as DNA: TGCAGCGTTGAAATAGCAACAGGGGGTGGCTACACCTTC. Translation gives CSVEIATGGGYTF.

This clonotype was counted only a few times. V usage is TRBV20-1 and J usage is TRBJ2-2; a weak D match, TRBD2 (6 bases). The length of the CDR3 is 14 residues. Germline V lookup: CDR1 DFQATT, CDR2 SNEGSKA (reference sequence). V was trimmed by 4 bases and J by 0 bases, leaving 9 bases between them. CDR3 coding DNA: TGCAGTGCTAAGGGACTGACGAACACCGGGGAGCTGTTTTTT. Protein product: CSAKGLTNTGELFF.

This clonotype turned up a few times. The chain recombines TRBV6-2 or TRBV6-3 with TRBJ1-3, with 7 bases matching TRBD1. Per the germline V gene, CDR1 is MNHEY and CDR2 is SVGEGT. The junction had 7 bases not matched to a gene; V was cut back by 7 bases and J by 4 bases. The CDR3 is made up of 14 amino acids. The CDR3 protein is CASTRQGSGNTIYF. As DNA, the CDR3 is TGTGCCAGCACCCGACAGGGATCAGGAAACACCATATATTTT.

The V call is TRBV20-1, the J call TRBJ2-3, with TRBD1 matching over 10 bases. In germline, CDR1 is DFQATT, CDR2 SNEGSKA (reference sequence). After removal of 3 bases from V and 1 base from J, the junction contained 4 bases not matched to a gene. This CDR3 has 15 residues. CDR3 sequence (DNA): TGCAGTGCTAGGACCGGGACAGGGGGCACAGATACGCAGTATTTT. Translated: CSARTGTGGTDTQYF.

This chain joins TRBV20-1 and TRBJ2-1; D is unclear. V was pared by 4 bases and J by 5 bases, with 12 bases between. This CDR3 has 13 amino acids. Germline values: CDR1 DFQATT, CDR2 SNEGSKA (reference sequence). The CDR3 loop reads CSATLTGNNEQFF. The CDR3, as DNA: TGCAGTGCTACTCTGACGGGCAACAATGAGCAGTTCTTC.

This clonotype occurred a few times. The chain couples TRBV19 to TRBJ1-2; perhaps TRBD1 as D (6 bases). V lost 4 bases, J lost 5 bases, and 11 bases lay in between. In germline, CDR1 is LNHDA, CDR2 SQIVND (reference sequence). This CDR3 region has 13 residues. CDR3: CASSTGQGYGYTF. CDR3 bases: TGTGCCAGTAGTACCGGGCAGGGGTATGGCTACACCTTC.

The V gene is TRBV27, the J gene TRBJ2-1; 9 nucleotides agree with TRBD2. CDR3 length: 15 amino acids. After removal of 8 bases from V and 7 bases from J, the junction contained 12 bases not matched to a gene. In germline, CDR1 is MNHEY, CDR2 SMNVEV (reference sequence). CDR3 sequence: CASLLRSSGVNEQFF. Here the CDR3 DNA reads TGTGCCAGCCTCCTTCGGTCTAGCGGGGTTAATGAGCAGTTCTTC.

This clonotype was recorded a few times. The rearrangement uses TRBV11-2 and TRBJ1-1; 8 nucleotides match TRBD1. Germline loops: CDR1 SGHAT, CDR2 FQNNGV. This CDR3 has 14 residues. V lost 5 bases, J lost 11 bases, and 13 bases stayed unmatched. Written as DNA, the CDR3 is TGTGCCAGCAGCGCCTCAGGGGGCGGCTCTAACGCTTTCTTT. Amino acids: CASSASGGGSNAFF.

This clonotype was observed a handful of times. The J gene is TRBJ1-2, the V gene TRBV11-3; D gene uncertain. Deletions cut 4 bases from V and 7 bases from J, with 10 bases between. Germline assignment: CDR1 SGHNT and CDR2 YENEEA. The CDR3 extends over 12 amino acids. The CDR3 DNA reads TGTGCCAGCAGCTCTCAGTCCGGTGGCTACACCTTC. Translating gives CASSSQSGGYTF.

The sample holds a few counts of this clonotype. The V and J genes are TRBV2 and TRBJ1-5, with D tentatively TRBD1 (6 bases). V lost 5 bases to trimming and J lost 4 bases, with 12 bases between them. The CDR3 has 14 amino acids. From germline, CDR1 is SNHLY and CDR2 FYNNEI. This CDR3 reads CASSRTETNQPQHF. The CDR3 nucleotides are TGTGCCAGCAGTCGGACAGAGACAAATCAGCCCCAGCATTTT.

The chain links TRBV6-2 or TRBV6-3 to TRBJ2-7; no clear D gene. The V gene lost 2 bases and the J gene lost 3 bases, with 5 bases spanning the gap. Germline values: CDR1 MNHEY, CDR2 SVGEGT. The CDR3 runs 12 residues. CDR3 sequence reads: CASSYRIYEQYF. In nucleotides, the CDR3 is TGTGCCAGCAGTTACCGAATCTACGAGCAGTACTTC.

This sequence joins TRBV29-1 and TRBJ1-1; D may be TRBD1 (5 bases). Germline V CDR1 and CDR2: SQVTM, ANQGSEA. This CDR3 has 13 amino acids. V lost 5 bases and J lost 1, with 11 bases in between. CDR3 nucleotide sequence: TGCAGCGTTAGCCAGGGTTGGAACACTGAAGCTTTCTTT. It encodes CSVSQGWNTEAFF. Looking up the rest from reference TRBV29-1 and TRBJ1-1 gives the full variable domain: SAVISQKPSRDICQRGTSLTIQCQVDSQVTMMFWYRQQPGQSLTLIATANQGSEATYESGFVIDKFPISRPNLTFSTLTVSNMSPEDSSIYLCSVSQGWNTEAFFGQGTRLTVV.

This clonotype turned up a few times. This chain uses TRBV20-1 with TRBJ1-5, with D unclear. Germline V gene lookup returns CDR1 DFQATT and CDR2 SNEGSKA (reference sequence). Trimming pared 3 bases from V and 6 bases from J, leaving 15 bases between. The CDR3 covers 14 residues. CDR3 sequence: CSASGEFGGQPQHF. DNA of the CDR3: TGCAGTGCTAGCGGGGAGTTTGGAGGTCAGCCCCAGCATTTT.

CDR3 region: CASSGQINTEAFF. For the CDR3, the DNA is TGCGCCAGCAGTGGACAGATAAACACTGAAGCTTTCTTT. The chain has TRBV10-1 and TRBJ1-1; perhaps TRBD1 as D (5 bases). Deletions cut 4 bases from V and 2 bases from J, with 8 bases between. Germline CDR1 is WNHNN and CDR2 is SYGVQD (reference sequence). This CDR3 region has 13 residues.

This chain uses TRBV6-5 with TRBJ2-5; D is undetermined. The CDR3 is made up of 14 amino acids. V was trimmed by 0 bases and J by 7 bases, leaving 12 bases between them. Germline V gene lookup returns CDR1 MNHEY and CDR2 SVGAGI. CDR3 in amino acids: CASSYSTGAPTQYF. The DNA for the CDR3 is TGTGCCAGCAGTTACTCGACCGGCGCCCCGACCCAGTACTTC.

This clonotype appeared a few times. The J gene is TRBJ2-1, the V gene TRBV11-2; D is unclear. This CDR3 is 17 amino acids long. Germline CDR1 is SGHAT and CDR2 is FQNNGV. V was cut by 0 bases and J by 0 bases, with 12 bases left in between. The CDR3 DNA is TGTGCCAGCAGCTTAGATCGATACCGCAGCTCCTACAATGAGCAGTTCTTC. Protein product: CASSLDRYRSSYNEQFF.

As DNA, the CDR3 is TGTGCCAGCAGCTTTACGGGGACAGGGGTTAGTAACACCATATATTTT. Amino acid sequence: CASSFTGTGVSNTIYF. The chain couples TRBV11-2 to TRBJ1-3; 10 bases map to TRBD1. The CDR3 is made up of 16 amino acids. Germline-derived CDR1 and CDR2 are SGHAT and FQNNGV. Trimming at V came to 3 bases and at J to 7 bases, leaving 9 bases not matched to a gene.

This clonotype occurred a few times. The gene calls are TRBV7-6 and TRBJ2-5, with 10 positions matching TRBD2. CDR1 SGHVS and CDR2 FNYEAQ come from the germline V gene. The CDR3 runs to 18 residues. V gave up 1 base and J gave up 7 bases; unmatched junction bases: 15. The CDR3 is CASSLEASGRTMARTQYF. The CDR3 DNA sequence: TGTGCCAGCAGCTTAGAGGCTAGCGGGAGAACTATGGCGCGGACCCAGTACTTC.